This T cell receptor (beta chain) is drawn from a study of T cell clones after liver transplantation. On the study more broadly: TCRbeta sequencing after a pre-transplant mixed lymphocyte reaction identified graft-donor-reactive clones, later tracked in post-transplant blood. Study-wide points: The donor-reactive repertoire was only partly measurable in a couple of subjects, lacking donor cells. Post-transplant time points were not standardized, so conclusions are preliminary.

Thawed unstimulated PBMCs were FACS-sorted by CD3, CD4 and CD8 into two populations. The CDR3 spans 13 residues. The ends lost 3 bases at V and 7 bases at J; junction bases unmatched: 3. Germline V lookup: CDR1 MNHEY, CDR2 SMNVEV (reference sequence). Clones were read by immunoSEQ multiplex PCR, and TCRdb kept only the in-frame ones, dropping some. Of some 23,000 clones detected, roughly 69% appear once; the ten largest clones hold about 3%. About this clone: As yet, its antigen is unknown.

Sequencing used CD4+ T cells from blood, obtained before liver transplant. The source is a human donor who received a liver transplant. The chain employs TRBV27 and TRBJ1-5; TRBD1 matches at 7 bases. The CDR3 DNA is TGTGCCAGCAGTTTGACAGGGCACCAGCCCCAGCATTTT. It encodes CASSLTGHQPQHF.